This is a list of T cell receptor beta chains from one sample in a study of blood T cell repertoires in COVID-19. Produced via immunoSEQ multiplex PCR; TCRdb's table is partial and in-frame only. The sample carries fewer than 150,000 clones, approximately 86% recorded once. The sample was peripheral blood. These receptors were collected from a woman aged 50 to 60 who had recovered from COVID-19. Both conserved end residues are part of each CDR3. The D gene is left open where the match is weak. Not every row has a clone size; where given, it reads once, few, many or a size class.

J	length	size	V	D	CDR3	DNA
TRBJ2-7	17	-	TRBV7-3	TRBD1	CASSQNPPGQGDHEQYF	TGTGCCAGCAGCCAAAACCCTCCGGGACAGGGGGACCACGAGCAGTACTTC
TRBJ1-1	12	-	TRBV28	-	CASSFKGAEAFF	TGTGCCAGCAGCTTTAAGGGGGCTGAAGCTTTCTTT
TRBJ1-1	15	-	TRBV5-1	-	CASSLGGGQTLEAFF	TGCGCCAGCAGCTTGGGTGGCGGACAGACCCTTGAAGCTTTCTTT
TRBJ2-7	16	-	TRBV7-8	-	CASSPPLRLKPREQYF	TGTGCCAGCAGCCCCCCCTTGCGGCTTAAGCCACGCGAGCAGTACTTC
TRBJ1-5	15	-	TRBV15	TRBD1	CATSRDRGSYTPQHF	TGTGCCACCAGCAGGGACAGGGGAAGCTATACGCCCCAGCATTTT
TRBJ2-7	15	-	TRBV11-3	TRBD2	CASSLDTGGVYEQYF	TGTGCCAGCAGCTTAGATACCGGGGGGGTCTACGAGCAGTACTTC
TRBJ1-3	16	once	TRBV5-6	TRBD1	CASRRTGEALGNTIYF	TGTGCCAGCAGGCGAACAGGGGAGGCTCTGGGTAACACCATATATTTT
TRBJ1-1	13	-	TRBV6-6	-	CAILDTLNTEAFF	TGTGCTATTCTGGACACTTTAAACACTGAAGCTTTCTTT
TRBJ2-1	15	many	TRBV11-3	TRBD2	CASSRGTSGANEQFF	TGTGCCAGCAGCCGAGGGACTAGCGGAGCCAATGAGCAGTTCTTC
TRBJ2-7	12	once	TRBV14	-	CASSLQGGEQYF	TGTGCCAGCAGCCTACAGGGTGGCGAGCAGTACTTC
TRBJ1-1	14	-	TRBV2	-	CASSEESHYTEAFF	TGTGCCAGCAGTGAAGAGTCTCACTACACTGAAGCTTTCTTT
TRBJ2-5	13	-	TRBV12-3/TRBV12-4	-	CASRTEPRGTQYF	TGTGCCAGCAGGACGGAACCCCGAGGGACCCAGTACTTC
TRBJ1-4	16	-	TRBV23-1	-	CASSQSETGKQEKLFF	TGCGCCAGCAGTCAATCGGAAACAGGGAAGCAGGAAAAACTGTTTTTT
TRBJ2-1	16	once	TRBV7-2	-	CASSLVNRQVRNEQFF	TGTGCCAGCAGCTTAGTGAACCGTCAAGTTCGGAATGAGCAGTTCTTC
TRBJ1-6	15	-	TRBV19	TRBD1	CASSATGGTNSPLHF	TGTGCCAGTAGTGCGACAGGGGGCACGAATTCACCCCTCCACTTT
TRBJ1-1	14	once	TRBV19	TRBD1	CASSIRGQGEEAFF	TGTGCCAGTAGTATAAGGGGACAGGGGGAAGAAGCTTTCTTT
TRBJ2-1	14	-	TRBV7-9	TRBD2	CASSRGLGNNEQFF	TGTGCCAGCAGCCGTGGACTAGGTAACAATGAGCAGTTCTTC
TRBJ2-5	15	-	TRBV14	-	CASSQAGWARETQYF	TGTGCCAGCAGCCAAGCGGGGTGGGCGCGAGAGACCCAGTACTTC
TRBJ1-2	16	-	TRBV5-4	TRBD1	CASSPSPGQGAAGYTF	TGTGCCAGCAGCCCAAGTCCGGGACAGGGGGCGGCTGGCTACACCTTC
TRBJ2-7	17	-	TRBV24-1	TRBD1	CATSESRGPGYRYEQYF	TGTGCCACCAGTGAAAGCAGGGGGCCGGGCTACCGCTACGAGCAGTACTTC
TRBJ2-3	16	-	TRBV30	TRBD2	CAWNRGLAILTDTQYF	TGTGCCTGGAACCGGGGACTAGCGATTCTCACAGATACGCAGTATTTT
TRBJ2-3	18	few	TRBV27	-	CASSSPRPGQKSTDTQYF	TGTGCCAGCAGTTCCCCCCGGCCCGGACAGAAGAGCACAGATACGCAGTATTTT
TRBJ2-7	12	-	TRBV19	-	CARQGGCYEQYF	TGTGCCAGACAGGGGGGGTGCTACGAGCAGTACTTC
TRBJ2-3	15	-	TRBV9	-	CASSVVEGGTDTQYF	TGTGCCAGCAGCGTAGTCGAGGGAGGAACAGATACGCAGTATTTT
TRBJ2-2	13	-	TRBV5-1	TRBD1	CASSPTGGAKLFF	TGCGCCAGCAGCCCAACAGGGGGCGCAAAGCTGTTTTTT
TRBJ2-1	16	-	TRBV5-8	TRBD2	CASSSGRGSLDNEQFF	TGTGCCAGCAGCTCCGGGAGGGGAAGTTTGGACAATGAGCAGTTCTTC
TRBJ2-1	16	once	TRBV7-2	-	CASSLRRDSSYNEQFF	TGTGCCAGCAGCTTACGGCGGGATAGCTCCTACAATGAGCAGTTCTTC
TRBJ2-2	16	-	TRBV3-1/TRBV3-2	TRBD1	CASSQHRGLSIGELFF	TGTGCCAGCAGCCAACACAGGGGTCTTTCGATCGGGGAGCTGTTTTTT
TRBJ2-6	20	-	TRBV7-8	TRBD2	CASSINWWTRPSSGANVLTF	TGTGCCAGCAGCATAAACTGGTGGACTAGACCTTCCTCTGGGGCCAACGTCCTGACTTTC
TRBJ2-1	13	-	TRBV19	-	CASGVSTYNEQFF	TGTGCCAGCGGAGTGTCGACCTACAATGAGCAGTTCTTC
TRBJ1-1	13	many	TRBV30	-	CAWTLDTDTEAFF	TGTGCCTGGACTTTAGACACAGACACTGAAGCTTTCTTT
TRBJ2-1	14	-	TRBV7-2	-	CASSPGSGYNEQFF	TGTGCCAGCAGCCCTGGGAGCGGCTACAATGAGCAGTTCTTC
TRBJ2-6	18	-	TRBV19	TRBD1	CASTPDRQYRSGANVLTF	TGTGCCAGTACCCCGGACAGGCAATACCGCTCTGGGGCCAACGTCCTGACTTTC
TRBJ1-2	14	-	TRBV6-5	-	CASSYSGTALGYTF	TGTGCCAGCAGTTACTCCGGGACTGCACTCGGCTACACCTTC